This T cell receptor beta chain came from a study of cytomegalovirus exposure and HLA in healthy donors. About the study: An early release of data contained tens of millions of unique TCRs, which came from HLA-typed donors.

Study results and limitations: In an earlier analysis, most TCR beta V segments were productive about 90% or about 30% of the time. Clonal expansion was found to be greater in HLA-associated TCR beta chains than in equally common others in a later analysis.

Both 60 Vbeta primers and 13 Jbeta primers went into the PCR. Per the original data handling: Roughly 11 million shared chains were among 80 million or so unique TCR beta chains counted in a later analysis. Sequencing used immunoSEQ multiplex PCR; TCRdb keeps in-frame clones, though not all of them. The D gene and trimming were derived from the DNA, and the V and J assignments and clone size from that table. The data contain 75,000 to 100,000 clones, just over 75% of them singletons. To note about this clone: The antigen is not known.

The CDR3 is made up of 12 amino acids. CDR1 and CDR2 (germline): KGHSH, LQKENI. The germline V and J ends were trimmed by 4 bases and 8 bases, with 11 bases remaining between them. The origin of this receptor is a man between 25 and 39 years old in good health and CMV-seronegative. The V gene is TRBV18, the J gene TRBJ1-1; the D is unclear. The sequenced material came from PBMCs. CDR3 loop: CASSQDSPEAFF. Here the CDR3 DNA reads TGTGCCAGCTCACAAGACTCTCCCGAAGCTTTCTTT.